The 22 T cell receptor beta chains reported below all come from one sample, sequenced in a study of T-cell reconstitution after alpha-beta-depleted transplantation in children. The TCRbeta library was prepared with unique molecular identifiers. TCRdb reprocessed the PCR reads via MiXCR and lists one record per CDR3 protein. The sample includes under 70,000 distinct CDR3 sequences, approximately 10% of them seen just once. The source material was PBMCs, sampled before TCRalphabeta/CD19-depleted stem cell transplant. The receptors were sampled from a boy aged 5-17 years with acute myeloid leukemia, due to receive a stem cell transplant.

The sample holds many counts of this clonotype. V usage is TRBV12-3 or TRBV12-4 and J usage is TRBJ2-3; D may be TRBD1 or TRBD2 (5 bases each). Trimming took 5 bases from V and 6 from J, leaving 12 bases between them. The CDR3 is made up of 13 amino acids. CDR3 nucleotide sequence: TGTGCCAGCAGTCCACCCGGGACCGATACGCAGTATTTT. Its protein is CASSPPGTDTQYF.

This clonotype was counted ten times or more. The chain uses TRBV12-3 or TRBV12-4 and TRBJ1-1, with 7 bases aligning to TRBD1. This CDR3 is 14 amino acids long. V trimming: 6 bases; J trimming: 8 bases; junction bases outside the gene matches: 12. The CDR3 reads CASRPTGVGGEAFF. CDR3 DNA sequence: TGTGCCAGCAGACCAACAGGGGTCGGGGGGGAAGCTTTCTTT.

This clonotype occurred many times. J is TRBJ2-3 and V is TRBV29-1; D call uncertain. CDR1 SQVTM and CDR2 ANQGSEA come from the germline V gene. Trimming removed 4 bases at V and 0 bases at J, with 5 bases between. The CDR3 loop spans 12 amino acids. The CDR3 sequence is CSVGESTDTQYF. Here the CDR3 DNA reads TGCAGCGTTGGTGAAAGCACAGATACGCAGTATTTT.

This rearrangement joins TRBV19 to TRBJ2-3; TRBD2 might be the D (6 bases). Between the trimmed V and J ends, which lost 5 bases and 0 bases, there was a span of 9 bases. CDR1 is LNHDA, CDR2 SQIVND, per germline (reference sequence). This CDR3 spans 14 amino acids. CDR3 sequence reads: CASSVGLSTDTQYF. In nucleotides, the CDR3 is TGTGCCAGTAGTGTGGGACTGAGCACAGATACGCAGTATTTT.

In this sample, this clonotype turned up many times. The chain uses TRBV15 and TRBJ1-2, with 8 bases that match TRBD1. After removal of 0 bases from V and 4 bases from J, the junction contained 7 bases not matched to a gene. The CDR3 extends over 16 amino acids. Per the germline V gene, CDR1 is LNHNV and CDR2 is YYDKDF (reference sequence). The CDR3, as DNA: TGTGCCACCAGCAGAGATGGGACAGGACTTGGCTATGGCTACACCTTC. Its protein product is CATSRDGTGLGYGYTF.

This clonotype was counted many times. This rearrangement joins TRBV5-1 to TRBJ1-1; D is unresolved. Per the germline V gene, CDR1 is SGHRS and CDR2 is YFSETQ. Trimming took 4 bases from V and 0 from J, leaving 10 bases between them. The CDR3 consists of 14 residues. CDR3 DNA sequence: TGCGCCAGCAGCCCCCTGGAGTTGAACACTGAAGCTTTCTTT. Residues: CASSPLELNTEAFF.

At least ten counts were recorded for this clonotype. The chain links TRBV7-6 to TRBJ2-3, with D possibly matching TRBD2 (6 bases). V lost 8 bases, J lost 2 bases, and 14 bases lay in between. The CDR3 consists of 14 residues. Germline V gene data show CDR1 as SGHVS and CDR2 as FNYEAQ. The CDR3 region has the DNA TGTGCCAGCGGATTAGCGGTCAACACAGATACGCAGTATTTT. This encodes CASGLAVNTDTQYF. Using reference TRBV7-6 and TRBJ2-3 for the parts outside the CDR3, the full variable domain is GAGVSQSPRYKVTKRGQDVALRCDPISGHVSLYWYRQALGQGPEFLTYFNYEAQQDKSGLPNDRFSAERPEGSISTLTIQRTEQRDSAMYRCASGLAVNTDTQYFGPGTRLTVL.

This clonotype has at least ten counts. The V and J genes are TRBV29-1 and TRBJ2-2, with D perhaps TRBD1 (6 bases). Germline values: CDR1 SQVTM, CDR2 ANQGSEA. With 3 bases removed from V and 4 bases from J, the gap between germline ends came to 12 bases. The CDR3 sequence is 14 residues long. The CDR3 loop reads CSVDVRGTTGELFF. CDR3 DNA: TGCAGCGTTGATGTTAGGGGGACCACCGGGGAGCTGTTTTTT.

This clonotype was seen many times. This chain links TRBV4-1 with TRBJ1-4; 8 nucleotides line up with TRBD1. J was trimmed by 0 bases and V by 0 bases; bases with no gene match: 12. Germline V gene sequence: CDR1 MGHRA, CDR2 YSYEKL. The CDR3 has 20 residues. The DNA of the CDR3 is TGCGCCAGCAGCCAAGATGGGACAGGCGTAAATCCGGCAACTAATGAAAAACTGTTTTTT. Protein product: CASSQDGTGVNPATNEKLFF.

As concerns this clonotype: A read error may explain this, as a much larger clone is one base away. The chain recombines TRBV5-1 with TRBJ2-2, with 8 nucleotides matching TRBD2. CDR1 is SGHRS and CDR2 is YFSETQ in the germline V gene. This CDR3 has 15 residues. CDR3 DNA: TGCGCCAGCAGCAGCACTAGCGGAAACATCGGGGAGCTGTTTTTT. Amino acid sequence: CASSSTSGNIGELFF.

This clonotype was counted ten times or more. V usage is TRBV4-3 and J usage is TRBJ2-1; D is undetermined. Trimming took off 6 bases at V and 0 bases at J, with 12 bases between the two ends. Germline-derived CDR1 and CDR2 are LGHNA and YSLEER. The CDR3 is made up of 15 amino acids. The CDR3 region is CASRPDGNSYNEQFF. The CDR3 nucleotides are TGCGCCAGCAGGCCAGACGGAAACTCCTACAATGAGCAGTTCTTC.

This clonotype was observed many times. This chain joins TRBV29-1 and TRBJ1-1; 8 bases match TRBD1. The germline V gene encodes CDR1 SQVTM and CDR2 ANQGSEA. The V segment lost 6 bases and the J segment 3 bases; nucleotides outside the gene matches: 6. The CDR3 has 13 residues. CDR3 amino acids: CSVQTGGDTEAFF. Written as DNA, the CDR3 is TGCAGCGTCCAAACAGGGGGGGACACTGAAGCTTTCTTT.

This clonotype was seen repeatedly, ten times or more. This chain links TRBV7-3 with TRBJ1-5, with D possibly matching TRBD1 (6 bases). In germline, CDR1 is SGHTA, CDR2 FQGTGA. Trimming shortened V by 5 bases and J by 0 bases, and 17 bases separated the two germline ends. CDR3 length equals 17 residues. Written as DNA, the CDR3 is TGTGCCAGCAGCCCTGGCGCAGGGGCACCTAGCAATCAGCCCCAGCATTTT. It translates to CASSPGAGAPSNQPQHF.

Many counts were recorded for this clonotype. The rearrangement links TRBV7-3 to TRBJ2-1; 9 nucleotides agree with TRBD2. Per the germline V gene, CDR1 is SGHTA and CDR2 is FQGTGA. The CDR3 extends over 15 amino acids. V trimming: 5 bases; J trimming: 6 bases; junction bases outside the gene matches: 8. The CDR3 DNA follows: TGTGCCAGCAGCGGCTCGGGACTAGCCTCCAATGAGCAGTTCTTC. Its translation: CASSGSGLASNEQFF.

This clonotype occurred a few times. The chain has TRBV7-9 and TRBJ2-7; the D call may be TRBD1 or TRBD2 (5 bases each). Per germline, CDR1 SEHNR and CDR2 FQNEAQ (reference sequence). The germline V and J ends were trimmed by 3 bases and 3 bases, with 15 bases remaining between them. This CDR3 is 15 amino acids long. The CDR3 DNA reads as TGTGCCAGCAGCTTCGGGGACCCGAGGCTCTACGAGCAGTACTTC. Its translation is CASSFGDPRLYEQYF.

The chain links TRBV7-2 to TRBJ1-6, with D tentatively TRBD1 (5 bases). The CDR3 contains 16 residues. Trimming cost V 2 bases and J 9 bases, with 17 bases left between them. Germline CDR1 and CDR2: SGHTA and FQGNSA. CDR3 coding DNA: TGTGCCAGCAGCTTACCCTTTGGAGGGACGAGTTCACCCCTCCACTTT. The encoded protein is CASSLPFGGTSSPLHF.

This clonotype was recorded a few times. This may come from a read error, since a much larger clone is one base off. The V call is TRBV20-1, the J call TRBJ2-7; the match to TRBD2 covers 15 bases. V shed 6 bases and J 0 bases; nucleotides not matched to a gene: 9. There are 17 residues in the CDR3. Germline-derived CDR1 and CDR2 are DFQATT and SNEGSKA (reference sequence). CDR3 coding DNA: TGCAGTGCCTCCGGACTAGCGGGAGGGCTTACCTCCTACGAGCAGTACTTC. It encodes CSASGLAGGLTSYEQYF.

This clonotype was seen many times. The rearrangement joins TRBV28 to TRBJ2-5; TRBD2 aligns across 7 bases. After removal of 4 bases from V and 3 bases from J, the junction contained 5 bases not matched to a gene. Germline V gene data show CDR1 as MDHEN and CDR2 as SYDVKM. CDR3 length equals 14 residues. The CDR3 DNA follows: TGTGCCAGCAGTTGGTGGCGGGGGAAAGAGACCCAGTACTTC. Its translation: CASSWWRGKETQYF.

This chain links TRBV12-1 with TRBJ2-1. TRBV12-1 is a recognized pseudogene. The CDR3 is 16 amino acids. The CDR3 sequence: CASSHKRGLPYNEQFF. DNA of the CDR3: TGTGCCAGCAGCCACAAGCGGGGGCTGCCGTACAATGAGCAGTTCTTC.

This clonotype has a count of ten or more. The CDR3 DNA is TGTGCCAGCAGGAACAGGGGGCAGGAAAAACTGTTTTTT. Protein sequence: CASRNRGQEKLFF. The J gene is TRBJ1-4, the V gene TRBV7-9; 9 bases line up with TRBD1. Looked up from germline, CDR1 is SEHNR and CDR2 is FQNEAQ (reference sequence). V shed 6 bases and J 8 bases; nucleotides not matched to a gene: 4. CDR3 size: 13 residues.

The chain links TRBV10-1 to TRBJ2-6; TRBD1 agrees at 9 bases. Trimming cost V 5 bases and J 10 bases; bases outside gene matches: 3. This CDR3 contains 13 residues. CDR1 and CDR2 from the germline V gene are WNHNN and SYGVQD (reference sequence). This chain's CDR3 is CASSPGQGNVLTF. CDR3 nucleotides: TGCGCCAGCAGTCCGGGACAGGGTAACGTCCTGACTTTC.

The V and J genes are TRBV20-1 and TRBJ2-7; TRBD1 might be the D (6 bases). Germline CDR1 is DFQATT and CDR2 is SNEGSKA (reference sequence). The CDR3 is 13 residues long. V shed 6 bases and J shed 7 bases, with 19 bases lying between them. The CDR3 sequence: CSAQGRAGGEQYF. Here the CDR3 DNA reads TGCAGTGCGCAGGGGCGGGCAGGCGGTGAGCAGTACTTC.